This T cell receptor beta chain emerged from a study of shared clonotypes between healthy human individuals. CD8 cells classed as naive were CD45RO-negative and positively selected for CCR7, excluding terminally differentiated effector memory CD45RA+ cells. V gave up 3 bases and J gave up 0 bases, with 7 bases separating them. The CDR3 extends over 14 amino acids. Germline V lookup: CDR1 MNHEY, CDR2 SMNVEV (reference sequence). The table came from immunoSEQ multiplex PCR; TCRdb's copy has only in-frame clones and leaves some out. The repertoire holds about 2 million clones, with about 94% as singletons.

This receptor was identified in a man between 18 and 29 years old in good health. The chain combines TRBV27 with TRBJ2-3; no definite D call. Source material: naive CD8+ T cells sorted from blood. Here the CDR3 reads CASSFVTSTDTQYF. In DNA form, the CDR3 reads TGTGCCAGCAGTTTCGTAACTAGCACAGATACGCAGTATTTT.